The 10 T cell receptor beta chains below come from one sample, sequenced in a study of blood T cell repertoires in COVID-19 (dated by TCRdb to between 2020 and 2021). The method behind the library was the immunoSEQ multiplex PCR assay. Drawn from immuneACCESS, this table holds only the in-frame rearrangements with V and J called that TCRdb kept. Clones are partly lost; checked studies trace under half to an unresolved V gene and leave the rest unexplained. In all, the sample holds 250,000 to 350,000 clones, and 80% to 90% of those were seen once. The leading ten clones occupy over 2% of the sample. The sample consisted of PBMCs or T cells enriched from blood (not recorded which). These receptors were taken from a woman in her late teens or twenties who had recovered from COVID-19.

This chain links TRBV19 with TRBJ1-2; 10 nucleotides agree with TRBD1. Looked up from germline, CDR1 is LNHDA and CDR2 is SQIVND (reference sequence). After removal of 9 bases from V and 5 bases from J, the junction contained 15 bases not matched to a gene. The CDR3 contains 16 residues. CDR3 sequence (DNA): TGTGCCAGCACCTTCGGGACAGGGGCCGGATTATATGGCTACACCTTC. Its protein product is CASTFGTGAGLYGYTF.

As for this clone: Germline and junction disagree at one end, which may indicate a read error. The chain carries TRBV6-5 and TRBJ2-7, with D unresolved. Germline V gene sequence: CDR1 MNHEY, CDR2 SVGAGI. CDR3 length: 11 amino acids. In nucleotides, the CDR3 is TGTGCCAGCAGTTACTCCTCCGAGCAGTACTTC. This sequence encodes CASSYSSEQYF.

The chain carries TRBV7-9 and TRBJ2-1, with TRBD2 matching over 10 bases. The CDR3 length is 15 residues. Germline CDR1 is SEHNR and CDR2 is FQNEAQ (reference sequence). The J segment lost 4 bases and the V segment lost 3 bases, leaving 3 bases of the junction unmatched. The CDR3 nucleotides read TGTGCCAGCAGCTTCGGAGCGGGGGGGTACAATGAGCAGTTCTTC. Translation: CASSFGAGGYNEQFF.

The rearrangement links TRBV18 to TRBJ1-5; 11 nucleotides match TRBD1. Per the germline V gene, CDR1 is KGHSH and CDR2 is LQKENI. Unmatched junction bases numbered 5, after V lost 6 bases and J lost 4 bases. CDR3 length equals 15 residues. The CDR3 reads CASSAGTGGNQPQHF. In DNA form, the CDR3 reads TGTGCCAGCTCCGCCGGGACAGGGGGGAATCAGCCCCAGCATTTT.

The chain employs TRBV12-2 and TRBJ2-3; TRBD2 was called by the table and not checked on the DNA. TRBV12-2 has pseudogene status. The CDR3 runs to 14 residues. Here the CDR3 reads CASRSLTYTDTQYF. CDR3 sequence (DNA): TGTGCAAGTCGCTCCCTTACTTATACAGATACGCAGTATTTT.

J is TRBJ1-6 and V is TRBV27, with a weak D call TRBD1 (5 bases). This CDR3 comprises 17 residues. V lost 3 bases, J lost 2 bases, and 14 bases lay in between. Germline values: CDR1 MNHEY, CDR2 SMNVEV (reference sequence). The CDR3 region is CASSLNSGRAYNSPLHF. The CDR3 DNA reads TGTGCCAGCAGTTTGAATTCTGGCAGGGCCTATAATTCACCCCTCCACTTT.

This chain links TRBV2 with TRBJ1-6; 7 positions agree with TRBD1. CDR1 SNHLY and CDR2 FYNNEI come from the germline V gene. The trim removed 9 bases at V and 4 bases at J, leaving 3 bases unmatched. This CDR3 contains 13 residues. The CDR3 DNA is TGTGCCAGTAAGGGACAGTATAATTCACCCCTCCACTTT. It translates to CASKGQYNSPLHF. The full variable domain, rest sourced from reference TRBV2 and TRBJ1-6, is EPEVTQTPSHQVTQMGQEVILRCVPISNHLYFYWYRQILGQKVEFLVSFYNNEISEKSEIFDDQFSVERPDGSNFTLKIRSTKLEDSAMYFCASKGQYNSPLHFGNGTRLTVT.

The gene calls are TRBV3-1 (or the pseudogene TRBV3-2) and TRBJ2-3, with 14 positions matching TRBD2. CDR3 length: 18 residues. Germline assignment: CDR1 LGHDT and CDR2 YNNKEL (reference sequence). J was trimmed by 3 bases and V by 2 bases; bases with no gene match: 7. CDR3 sequence reads: CASSQPPTSGGGTDTQYF. In nucleotides, the CDR3 is TGTGCCAGCAGCCAACCCCCGACTAGCGGGGGGGGTACAGATACGCAGTATTTT.

The chain carries TRBV28 and TRBJ2-5; 8 nucleotides line up with TRBD1. Germline V lookup: CDR1 MDHEN, CDR2 SYDVKM. J was trimmed by 5 bases and V by 5 bases; bases with no gene match: 13. CDR3 length equals 16 residues. The CDR3 here is CASSRIRDRRGETQYF. The DNA of the CDR3 is TGTGCCAGCAGTCGTATCCGGGACAGGCGAGGGGAGACCCAGTACTTC. Based on the CDR3 plus reference TRBV28 and TRBJ2-5, the full variable domain is DVKVTQSSRYLVKRTGEKVFLECVQDMDHENMFWYRQDPGLGLRLIYFSYDVKMKEKGDIPEGYSVSREKKERFSLILESASTNQTSMYLCASSRIRDRRGETQYFGPGTRLLVL.

The table lists this clone with a count of one. V gene TRBV9 combines with J gene TRBJ2-1; TRBD2 might be the D (5 bases). The germline CDR1 and CDR2 sequences are SGDLS and YYNGEE. The V end was cut by 0 bases, the J end by 2 bases, with 9 bases between. The CDR3 is 15 amino acids. CDR3 residues: CASSVDRGTYNEQFF. For the CDR3, the DNA is TGTGCCAGCAGCGTAGATCGAGGGACCTACAATGAGCAGTTCTTC.